This TCR beta chain is from a study of cytomegalovirus exposure and HLA in healthy donors. This PCR relied on a set of 60 Vbeta primers and 13 Jbeta primers. The method was immunoSEQ multiplex PCR; TCRdb's version includes in-frame clones alone and lacks a portion of them. Its listing shows some 150,000 clones. Source material: PBMCs. The clonotype was recovered from a woman aged 18-30 years in good health and CMV-seronegative.

The CDR3 sequence: CASSLHPEQPQHF. Here the CDR3 DNA reads TGCGCCAGCAGCTTGCACCCGGAGCAGCCCCAGCATTTT. The genes are TRBV5-1 and TRBJ1-5; D remains unclear. Germline CDR1 and CDR2: SGHRS and YFSETQ. V dropped 1 base and J dropped 7 bases, with 9 bases sitting between them. The CDR3 length is 13 residues.